The 32 T cell receptor beta chains below all came from one sample that was sequenced in a study of T-cell memory formation after mild COVID-19. MiXCR, applied by TCRdb to the 5' RACE reads, yields one record per CDR3 protein. In the table there are about 290,000 distinct CDR3 sequences, 18% of which are singletons. Source material: PBMCs or a T cell subset sorted from them (not recorded which). These receptors came from a man between 18 and 35 years old who had mild COVID-19 (a few samples of this study predate the infection). Cell type and time point are not known.

This clonotype occurred a few times. The gene calls are TRBV9 and TRBJ2-7, with 9 nucleotides matching TRBD1. This CDR3 has 15 residues. V was pared by 3 bases and J by 7 bases, with 11 bases of the junction left unmatched. Germline loops: CDR1 SGDLS, CDR2 YYNGEE. CDR3 nucleotide sequence: TGTGCCAGCAGCGCTGGGACAGGGTTAGCTTCGGAGCAGTACTTC. Residues: CASSAGTGLASEQYF.

This chain joins TRBV7-2 and TRBJ1-3, with D perhaps matching TRBD1 (5 bases). V lost 1 base and J lost 1, with 14 bases in between. This CDR3 has 17 residues. Germline CDR1 reads SGHTA; CDR2 reads FQGNSA. The CDR3 bases are TGTGCCAGCAGCTTAGTAGGGTCGGGGGTTTCTGGAAACACCATATATTTT. It is translated as CASSLVGSGVSGNTIYF.

The chain couples TRBV12-3 or TRBV12-4 to TRBJ1-2; D ambiguous. The CDR3 length is 12 residues. Trimming shortened V by 8 bases and J by 8 bases, and 15 bases separated the two germline ends. Here the CDR3 reads CASGVRSYGYTF. The DNA of the CDR3 is TGTGCCAGCGGGGTAAGATCCTACGGCTACACCTTC.

The chain carries TRBV12-3 or TRBV12-4 and TRBJ1-4; D is possibly TRBD1 (6 bases). Trimming left V 5 bases short and J 5 bases short, with 12 bases between. The CDR3 contains 14 residues. For the CDR3, the DNA is TGTGCCAGCAGTCTACAGGGATTAAATGAAAAACTGTTTTTT. Protein sequence: CASSLQGLNEKLFF.

This clonotype turned up a few times. CDR3 loop: CSVIGTANTGELFF. In nucleotides, the CDR3 is TGCAGCGTTATCGGGACAGCGAACACCGGGGAGCTGTTTTTT. The chain uses TRBV29-1 and TRBJ2-2; TRBD1 aligns across 7 bases. This CDR3 contains 14 residues. The ends lost 5 bases at V and 0 bases at J; junction bases unmatched: 3. Germline V gene lookup returns CDR1 SQVTM and CDR2 ANQGSEA.

This chain uses TRBV2 with TRBJ2-2; perhaps TRBD2 as D (5 bases). V lost 3 bases, J lost 3 bases, and 14 bases lay in between. The germline V gene has CDR1 SNHLY and CDR2 FYNNEI. The CDR3 runs 16 residues. CDR3 nucleotides: TGTGCCAGCAGTGATGAGCGGCCATCCGACACCGGGGAGCTGTTTTTT. This encodes CASSDERPSDTGELFF.

This clonotype came up many times. The genes are TRBV6-5 and TRBJ1-2, with TRBD1 matching over 10 bases. This CDR3 is built from 14 residues. CDR1 and CDR2 (germline): MNHEY, SVGAGI. Unmatched junction bases numbered 14, after V lost 5 bases and J lost 14 bases. In nucleotides, the CDR3 is TGTGCCAGCAGTGAACAAGGGACAGGGGAGAGGGGGACCTTC. It codes for CASSEQGTGERGTF.

This clonotype was seen a few times. This CDR3 reads CSAREDRDTQYF. The CDR3 DNA reads as TGCAGTGCTAGAGAGGACAGGGATACGCAGTATTTT. The chain recombines TRBV20-1 with TRBJ2-3, with 7 bases fitting TRBD1. The CDR3 is made up of 12 amino acids. Germline loops: CDR1 DFQATT, CDR2 SNEGSKA (reference sequence). J gave up 6 bases and V 0 bases, and 0 bases lay outside the gene matches.

In this sample, this clonotype turned up a few times. CDR3 amino acids: CASTLEGNPTDTQYF. CDR3 in DNA: TGTGCCAGCACCCTGGAGGGGAACCCCACAGATACGCAGTATTTT. V gene TRBV5-5 combines with J gene TRBJ2-3; TRBD2 is a possible D gene (6 bases). V dropped 6 bases and J dropped 2 bases, with 16 bases sitting between them. Germline V CDR1 and CDR2: SGHKS, YYEKEE (reference sequence). This CDR3 region has 15 residues.

The chain couples TRBV4-1 to TRBJ2-3; no firm D call. The V end was cut by 1 base, the J end by 6 bases, with 8 bases between. Germline V gene data show CDR1 as MGHRA and CDR2 as YSYEKL. This CDR3 comprises 13 residues. The CDR3 DNA is TGCGCCAGCAGCCAAGTTACCGTGGATACGCAGTATTTT. Its protein product is CASSQVTVDTQYF.

In this sample, this clonotype turned up a few times. The chain is built from TRBV12-3 or TRBV12-4 and TRBJ1-1; D not certain. The CDR3 is 18 residues long. V dropped 1 base and J dropped 4 bases, with 22 bases sitting between them. The CDR3 DNA sequence: TGTGCCAGCAGTTTAGGGCGAGGGCGGGGAGGATCCCTCACTGAAGCTTTCTTT. It codes for CASSLGRGRGGSLTEAFF.

V gene TRBV6-2 or TRBV6-3 combines with J gene TRBJ2-5, with D unclear. The CDR3 consists of 14 residues. Trimming pared 6 bases from V and 5 bases from J, leaving 16 bases between. Germline CDR1 and CDR2: MNHEY and SVGEGT. The chain's CDR3 is CASSILGSSETQYF. The CDR3 DNA is TGTGCCAGCAGCATCTTGGGCTCCTCGGAGACCCAGTACTTC.

In DNA form, the CDR3 reads TGTGCCAGCAGCTTTGCGGGGGCTGCCAATGAGCAGTTCTTC. Its translation is CASSFAGAANEQFF. The rearrangement joins TRBV11-2 to TRBJ2-1; D may be TRBD2 (7 bases). V shed 3 bases and J shed 6 bases, with 12 bases lying between them. Germline V gives CDR1 SGHAT, CDR2 FQNNGV. This CDR3 has 14 residues.

This clonotype was found a few times. This rearrangement joins TRBV28 to TRBJ1-2, with 9 bases that match TRBD1. CDR3 length: 15 amino acids. The germline V gene has CDR1 MDHEN and CDR2 SYDVKM. The trim removed 4 bases at V and 8 bases at J, leaving 11 bases unmatched. CDR3 amino acids: CASSWGQGTSRGYTF. The CDR3 DNA reads as TGTGCCAGCAGTTGGGGACAGGGTACATCTAGGGGCTACACCTTC.

This rearrangement joins TRBV7-8 to TRBJ2-2; tentative D call: TRBD2 (5 bases). Germline V CDR1 and CDR2: SGHVS, FQNEAQ. This CDR3 contains 16 residues. V was pared by 5 bases and J by 0 bases, with 13 bases between. The CDR3 DNA sequence: TGTGCCAGCAGCCCGCGGGTGGGGTCGAACACCGGGGAGCTGTTTTTT. Translating it yields CASSPRVGSNTGELFF.

This chain links TRBV5-5 with TRBJ2-5; 9 bases match TRBD1. Germline lookup yields CDR1 SGHKS and CDR2 YYEKEE (reference sequence). Trimming cost V 5 bases and J 6 bases; bases outside gene matches: 8. The CDR3 is 14 residues long. The CDR3 DNA is TGTGCCAGCAGTCCCGACAGGGGGGGACAGACCCAGTACTTC. Protein sequence: CASSPDRGGQTQYF.

The chain has TRBV6-5 and TRBJ2-3; 10 bases fit TRBD2. The CDR3 sequence is 15 residues long. Trimming took 2 bases from V and 6 from J; bases not matched to a gene: 5. Germline V gene sequence: CDR1 MNHEY, CDR2 SVGAGI. Written as DNA, the CDR3 is TGTGCCAGCAGTTACCGTCTAGCGGGGGTGGATACGCAGTATTTT. Its translation: CASSYRLAGVDTQYF.

This clonotype has more than one count but fewer than ten. CDR3 nucleotides: TGTGCCACCAGCCGAGGGACTAGCTCGTGGTACGAGCAGTACTTC. Translated: CATSRGTSSWYEQYF. The V call is TRBV15, the J call TRBJ2-7, with 9 bases fitting TRBD2. V lost 5 bases and J lost 4; bases outside the gene matches: 9. The CDR3 runs 15 residues. Germline CDR1 reads LNHNV; CDR2 reads YYDKDF (reference sequence). The whole variable domain, remainder taken from reference TRBV15 and TRBJ2-7, is DAMVIQNPRYQVTQFGKPVTLSCSQTLNHNVMYWYQQKSSQAPKLLFHYYDKDFNNEADTPDNFQSRRPNTSFCFLDIRSPGLGDTAMYLCATSRGTSSWYEQYFGPGTRLTVT.

This clonotype was seen only a few times. As DNA, the CDR3 is TGTGCCAGCAGTTTGATTTGGAAGTCACCCCTCCACTTT. It is translated as CASSLIWKSPLHF. The V call is TRBV12-3 or TRBV12-4, the J call TRBJ1-6, with D hard to call. The CDR3 has 13 amino acids. Trimming shortened V by 3 bases and J by 10 bases, and 10 bases separated the two germline ends.

This clonotype came up many times. The chain links TRBV12-3 or TRBV12-4 to TRBJ1-5; D not resolved. The CDR3 extends over 13 amino acids. V lost 3 bases to trimming and J lost 3 bases, with 6 bases between them. The CDR3 DNA reads TGTGCCAGCAGTTTGGACGTCAATCAGCCCCAGCATTTT. Encoded protein: CASSLDVNQPQHF.

There are a few counts of this clonotype. The chain recombines TRBV18 with TRBJ1-1; D uncertain. The germline gives CDR1 KGHSH, CDR2 LQKENI. The V end lost 3 bases, the J end lost 4 bases, and 9 bases lay between the germline ends. This CDR3 has 13 amino acids. CDR3 bases: TGTGCCAGCTCACCGCAAGGCGGCACTGAAGCTTTCTTT. Its translation: CASSPQGGTEAFF.

This clonotype has only a few counts. The V call is TRBV7-8, the J call TRBJ2-7; 7 nucleotides match TRBD1. Germline V gene data show CDR1 as SGHVS and CDR2 as FQNEAQ. The CDR3 has 16 amino acids. Trimming at V came to 1 base and at J to 2 bases, leaving 8 bases not matched to a gene. CDR3 bases: TGTGCCAGCAGCTTAGGCTTAACAGGGGAACCCTACGAGCAGTACGTC. It specifies CASSLGLTGEPYEQYV.

This clonotype has at least ten counts. The J gene is TRBJ2-2, the V gene TRBV27; 7 nucleotides line up with TRBD1. The germline CDR1 and CDR2 sequences are MNHEY and SMNVEV (reference sequence). The CDR3 length is 16 residues. V dropped 6 bases and J dropped 5; count of bases not matched to a gene: 12. CDR3 sequence reads: CASSFTSGQPTGELFF. CDR3 in DNA: TGTGCCAGCAGCTTCACATCGGGACAGCCAACCGGGGAGCTGTTTTTT.

This clonotype was counted a few times. The chain uses TRBV6-6 and TRBJ2-3; 8 nucleotides line up with TRBD1. Germline CDR1 MNHNY, CDR2 SVGAGI (reference sequence). The J segment lost 2 bases and the V segment lost 4 bases, leaving 2 bases of the junction unmatched. This CDR3 spans 14 amino acids. This CDR3 reads CASSWDRTTDTQYF. CDR3 in DNA: TGTGCCAGCAGTTGGGACAGGACCACAGATACGCAGTATTTT.

This clonotype was recorded a few times. DNA for the CDR3: TGTGCCAGCAGCCGAGCCGGGACAGCTTTAATTGGCGAGCAGTACGTC. Amino acids: CASSRAGTALIGEQYV. This chain connects TRBV4-2 to TRBJ2-7, with 7 bases aligning to TRBD1. CDR3 size: 16 residues. J gave up 6 bases and V 4 bases, and 15 bases lay outside the gene matches. Germline CDR1 reads LGHNA; CDR2 reads YNFKEQ.

The sample holds a few counts of this clonotype. The chain uses TRBV2 and TRBJ2-5; 10 nucleotides align to TRBD1. The CDR3 consists of 15 residues. The V gene end was trimmed by 3 bases and the J gene end by 3 bases; junction bases not matched to a gene: 4. Germline values: CDR1 SNHLY, CDR2 FYNNEI. CDR3 sequence reads: CASSDRGQGKETQYF. The CDR3 DNA reads TGTGCCAGCAGTGACCGGGGACAGGGGAAAGAGACCCAGTACTTC. Full variable domain (remainder filled in from reference TRBV2 and TRBJ2-5): EPEVTQTPSHQVTQMGQEVILRCVPISNHLYFYWYRQILGQKVEFLVSFYNNEISEKSEIFDDQFSVERPDGSNFTLKIRSTKLEDSAMYFCASSDRGQGKETQYFGPGTRLLVL.

This clonotype has just a few counts. The V call is TRBV4-1, the J call TRBJ2-3; D may be TRBD2 (6 bases). Trimming took off 5 bases at V and 0 bases at J, with 15 bases between the two ends. The CDR3 loop spans 16 amino acids. CDR1 and CDR2 (germline): MGHRA, YSYEKL. The CDR3 is CASSSGLRLSTDTQYF. The CDR3 DNA reads as TGCGCCAGCAGCTCGGGACTCCGACTCAGCACAGATACGCAGTATTTT.

The chain employs TRBV12-3 or TRBV12-4 and TRBJ1-2; D gene ambiguous. The V gene lost 6 bases and the J gene lost 6 bases, with 17 bases spanning the gap. The CDR3 sequence is 14 residues long. As DNA, the CDR3 is TGTGCCAGCAGACCGGACGGATATTCGAATGGCTACACCTTC. This encodes CASRPDGYSNGYTF.

The rearrangement joins TRBV7-3 to TRBJ1-2; D is uncertain. V dropped 5 bases and J dropped 0 bases, with 7 bases sitting between them. This CDR3 is 13 amino acids long. Germline V gene data show CDR1 as SGHTA and CDR2 as FQGTGA. CDR3 residues: CASSRGANYGYTF. CDR3 DNA sequence: TGTGCCAGCAGCCGGGGAGCTAACTATGGCTACACCTTC.

The chain combines TRBV12-3 or TRBV12-4 with TRBJ2-2; the D is unclear. The V gene lost 4 bases and the J gene lost 6 bases, with 12 bases spanning the gap. The CDR3 is 14 residues long. The CDR3 nucleotides are TGTGCCAGCAGTTATGTCTCCGGACCCGGGGAGCTGTTTTTT. Protein product: CASSYVSGPGELFF.

This clonotype has ten or more counts. The rearrangement uses TRBV4-2 and TRBJ1-6; D not resolved. The CDR3 is 15 residues long. The germline V gene has CDR1 LGHNA and CDR2 YNFKEQ. V lost 0 bases and J 9 bases, leaving 12 bases between the germline ends. The CDR3 sequence: CASSQEEGQSSPLHF. The CDR3 DNA sequence: TGTGCCAGCAGCCAAGAGGAGGGTCAGAGTTCACCCCTCCACTTT.

The chain has TRBV4-1 and TRBJ2-7, with D possibly matching TRBD2 (6 bases). Between the trimmed V and J ends, which lost 0 bases and 4 bases, there was a span of 16 bases. This CDR3 region has 16 residues. Germline CDR1 reads MGHRA; CDR2 reads YSYEKL. The CDR3 sequence: CASSQDQVQGGYEQYF. CDR3 nucleotides: TGCGCCAGCAGCCAAGATCAGGTCCAGGGAGGATACGAGCAGTACTTC.